The 14 T cell receptor beta chains below all came from one sample that was sequenced in a study of ipilimumab plus nivolumab after autologous stem cell transplantation. TCRdb keeps only in-frame clones here, not all; method: immunoSEQ multiplex PCR. Among around 4,000 clones listed, 91% were seen once. The sequencing used PBMCs, collected in a trial of ipilimumab plus nivolumab as post-transplant consolidation. The origin of the receptors is a male donor with multiple myeloma.

This chain joins TRBV4-1 and TRBJ1-3; D not resolved. From germline, CDR1 is MGHRA and CDR2 YSYEKL. This CDR3 comprises 16 residues. V lost 1 base and J lost 0, with 10 bases in between. This chain's CDR3 is CASSQGRAYSGNTIYF. CDR3 in DNA: TGCGCCAGCAGCCAAGGAAGGGCGTACTCTGGAAACACCATATATTTT.

The table lists this clone with a few counts. The rearrangement joins TRBV7-9 to TRBJ2-7, with a possible D match to TRBD1 (6 bases). Trimming left V 5 bases short and J 5 bases short, with 19 bases between. The CDR3 contains 15 residues. CDR1 and CDR2 from the germline V gene are SEHNR and FQNEAQ (reference sequence). The CDR3 reads CASSPRSTGNHEQYF. The CDR3 nucleotides read TGTGCCAGCAGCCCACGAAGCACAGGGAACCACGAGCAGTACTTC.

This clone was picked up one time. The rearrangement uses TRBV6-1 and TRBJ2-5, with 11 bases identical to TRBD2. CDR1 and CDR2 from the germline V gene are MNHNS and SASEGT. Germline trimming cut 4 bases from V and 4 bases from J; bases unmatched to any gene: 8. The CDR3 is 16 residues long. The CDR3 reads CASSATSGSLLETQYF. The CDR3 region has the DNA TGTGCCAGCAGTGCCACTAGCGGGAGTTTGTTAGAGACCCAGTACTTC.

The V gene is TRBV6-1, the J gene TRBJ1-2, with D possibly being TRBD1 (5 bases). Germline V gene data show CDR1 as MNHNS and CDR2 as SASEGT. V lost 3 bases, J lost 4 bases, and 12 bases lay in between. CDR3 length: 14 residues. The CDR3 here is CASSDAQGGYGYTF. The CDR3 DNA sequence: TGTGCCAGCAGTGATGCGCAGGGTGGCTATGGCTACACCTTC.

The chain combines TRBV11-2 with TRBJ1-1; D is uncertain. This CDR3 region has 11 residues. CDR1 is SGHAT, CDR2 FQNNGV, per germline. With 4 bases removed from V and 8 bases from J, the gap between germline ends came to 8 bases. CDR3 in amino acids: CASSSHREAFF. CDR3 coding DNA: TGTGCCAGCAGCTCCCATAGGGAAGCTTTCTTT. Filled out from reference TRBV11-2 and TRBJ1-1, the complete variable domain reads EAGVAQSPRYKIIEKRQSVAFWCNPISGHATLYWYQQILGQGPKLLIQFQNNGVVDDSQLPKDRFSAERLKGVDSTLKIQPAKLEDSAVYLCASSSHREAFFGQGTRLTVV.

The chain joins TRBV7-6 to TRBJ2-5, with D unclear. Trimming removed 1 base from V and 2 bases from J, with 14 bases in between. Germline V lookup: CDR1 SGHVS, CDR2 FNYEAQ. The CDR3 is 16 residues long. The CDR3 sequence: CASSLGGTFPQETQYF. The CDR3 DNA reads TGTGCCAGCAGCTTAGGGGGTACTTTCCCGCAAGAGACCCAGTACTTC.

The gene calls are TRBV18 and TRBJ2-5; 9 bases map to TRBD2. CDR1 is KGHSH and CDR2 is LQKENI in the germline V gene. This CDR3 region has 19 residues. With V trimmed by 0 bases and J by 2 bases, 13 bases remained unmatched. DNA for the CDR3: TGTGCCAGCTCACCACCGAACAGGGGTAGGACTAGCGCTCAAGAGACCCAGTACTTC. Translated, it gives CASSPPNRGRTSAQETQYF.

The chain joins TRBV19 to TRBJ1-2; D is unclear. The ends were cut back, 3 bases at V and 5 bases at J, with 10 bases in the middle. CDR1 is LNHDA and CDR2 is SQIVND in the germline V gene (reference sequence). The CDR3 is 13 residues long. The CDR3 coding sequence is TGTGCCAGTAGTATCCTAACCGAATATGGCTACACCTTC. Protein product: CASSILTEYGYTF.

The chain has TRBV27 and TRBJ1-5; D unclear. The germline gives CDR1 MNHEY, CDR2 SMNVEV (reference sequence). The germline V and J ends were trimmed by 0 bases and 4 bases, with 10 bases remaining between them. This CDR3 is 15 amino acids long. CDR3 protein: CASSLSLAANQPQHF. As DNA, the CDR3 is TGTGCCAGCAGTTTATCCCTGGCTGCGAATCAGCCCCAGCATTTT.

Of note for this clone: One junction end disagrees with the germline gene, perhaps due to a read error. Different DNA sequences within this sample yield the same CDR3. The chain joins TRBV6-5 to TRBJ1-2; 7 nucleotides align to TRBD1. CDR1 is MNHEY and CDR2 is SVGAGI in the germline V gene. The CDR3 is made up of 12 amino acids. CDR3 amino acids: CASSATGNGYTF. The CDR3 coding sequence is TGTGCCAGCAGTGCGACAGGGAATGGTTACACCTTC.

This chain uses TRBV11-2 with TRBJ2-5, with unresolved D. The J call is uncertain, as TRBJ2-7 better fits the DNA end. The CDR3 consists of 12 residues. CDR1 is SGHAT and CDR2 is FQNNGV in the germline V gene. Here the CDR3 reads CASSLYRYEQYF. For the CDR3, the DNA is TGTGCCAGCAGCTTATATAGATACGAGCAGTACTTC.

The gene calls are TRBV6-5 and TRBJ2-4; no definite D call. From germline, CDR1 is MNHEY and CDR2 SVGAGI. Trimming left V 6 bases short and J 8 bases short, with 17 bases between. The CDR3 covers 14 residues. CDR3 loop: CASSRALSYDIQYF. CDR3 sequence (DNA): TGTGCCAGCAGCCGAGCCTTGAGCTATGACATTCAGTACTTC.

CDR3 residues: CASSLGTGKYSDGYTF. Here the CDR3 DNA reads TGTGCCAGTAGTCTCGGGACAGGGAAATACTCTGATGGCTACACCTTC. This rearrangement joins TRBV19 to TRBJ1-2, with 9 bases lining up with TRBD1. Trimming cost V 5 bases and J 6 bases; bases outside gene matches: 13. Germline loops: CDR1 LNHDA, CDR2 SQIVND (reference sequence). The CDR3 loop spans 16 amino acids.

The rearrangement joins TRBV4-1 to TRBJ1-4; the D gene is possibly TRBD1 (6 bases). The CDR3 loop spans 17 amino acids. The germline gives CDR1 MGHRA, CDR2 YSYEKL. Trimming pared 1 base from V and 7 bases from J, leaving 19 bases between. The CDR3 reads CASSQVGVGGWGEKLFF. CDR3 sequence (DNA): TGCGCCAGCAGCCAAGTCGGTGTTGGGGGCTGGGGTGAAAAACTGTTTTTT.